This entry is about one T cell receptor (beta chain). The germline gives CDR1 SGHDT, CDR2 YYEEEE. Between the trimmed V and J ends, which lost 4 bases and 7 bases, there was a span of 15 bases. This CDR3 is built from 14 residues. The source of the sample is a study of blood T cell repertoires in COVID-19. The table came from immunoSEQ multiplex PCR; TCRdb's copy has only in-frame clones and leaves some out. In the table there are about 200,000 clones, 65% to 90% of which are singletons. This TCR came from a woman aged 30 to 39 who had been exposed to COVID-19. Sequences were obtained from PBMCs or T cells enriched from blood (not recorded which). V is TRBV5-6 and J is TRBJ1-5; no firm D call. The DNA for the CDR3 is TGTGCCAGCAGCCCGGGCGGGGTGTACCAGCCCCAGCATTTT. As protein: CASSPGGVYQPQHF.